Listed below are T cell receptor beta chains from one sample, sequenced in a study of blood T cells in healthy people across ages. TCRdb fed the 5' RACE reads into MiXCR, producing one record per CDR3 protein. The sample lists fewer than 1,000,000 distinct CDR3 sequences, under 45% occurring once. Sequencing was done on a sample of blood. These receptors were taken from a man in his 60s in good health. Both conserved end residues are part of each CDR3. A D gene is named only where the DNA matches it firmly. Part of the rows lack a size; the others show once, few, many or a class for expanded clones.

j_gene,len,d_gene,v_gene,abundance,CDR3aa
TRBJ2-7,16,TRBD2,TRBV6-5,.,CASSIESGASSYEQYF
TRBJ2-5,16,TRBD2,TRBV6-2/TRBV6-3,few,CASRDPGTTRQETQYF
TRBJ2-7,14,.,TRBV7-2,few,CASSSGGLYGEQYF
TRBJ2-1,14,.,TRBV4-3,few,CASSQEYEYNEQFF
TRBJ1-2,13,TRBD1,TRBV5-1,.,CASSLEGGGGYTF
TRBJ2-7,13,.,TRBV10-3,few,CATSRDGPYEQYF
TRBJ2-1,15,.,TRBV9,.,CASSTQGRAYNEQFF
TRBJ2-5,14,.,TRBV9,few,CASSGSGTQETQYF
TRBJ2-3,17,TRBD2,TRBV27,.,CASTLTKNSGVADTQYF
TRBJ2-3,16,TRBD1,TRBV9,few,CASSLTTGKRTDTQYF
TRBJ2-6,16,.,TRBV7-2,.,CASSTRQTSGANVLTF
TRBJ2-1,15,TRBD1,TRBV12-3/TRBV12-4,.,CASSRGQGRHNEQFF
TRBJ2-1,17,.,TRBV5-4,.,CASSPSRGSSSYNEQFF
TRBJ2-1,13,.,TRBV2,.,CASRQYRDNEQFF
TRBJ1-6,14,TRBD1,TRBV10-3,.,CAINGQGGNSPLHF
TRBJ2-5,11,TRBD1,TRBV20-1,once,CSADTGGSKYF
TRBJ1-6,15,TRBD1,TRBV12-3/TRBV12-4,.,CASSGGQVLRSPLNF
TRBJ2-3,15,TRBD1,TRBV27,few,CASSYRDRPADTQYF
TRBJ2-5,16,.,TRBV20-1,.,CSARLLKGHLGETQYF
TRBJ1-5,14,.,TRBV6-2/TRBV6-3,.,CASRSLSGNQPQHF
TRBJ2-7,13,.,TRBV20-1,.,CSARELGYYEQYF
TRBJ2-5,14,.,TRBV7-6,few,CASSLTAHQETQYF
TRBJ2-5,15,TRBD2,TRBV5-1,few,CASSERTSEVGTQYF
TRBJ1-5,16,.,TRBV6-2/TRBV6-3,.,CASSYAAGWGNQPQHF
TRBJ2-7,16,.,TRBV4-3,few,CASSQGGGYPTGEQYF
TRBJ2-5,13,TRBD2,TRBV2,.,CASKTSGGETQYF
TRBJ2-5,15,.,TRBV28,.,CASSSRGPTPMTQYF
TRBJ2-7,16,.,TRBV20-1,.,CSARPLRRVASYEQYF
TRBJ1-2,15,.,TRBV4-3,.,CASSQGTVFQYGYTF
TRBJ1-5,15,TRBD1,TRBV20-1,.,CSASAVGGLDQPQHF
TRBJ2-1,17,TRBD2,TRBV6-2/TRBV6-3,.,CASSPGLAGAPRDEQFF
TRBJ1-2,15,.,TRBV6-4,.,CASKPGPLASYGYTF
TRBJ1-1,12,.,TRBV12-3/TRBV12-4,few,CASSFFTTEAFF
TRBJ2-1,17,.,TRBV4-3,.,CVSSQANPGAGYNEQFF
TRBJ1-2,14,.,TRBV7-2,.,CASSSNGGYGGYTF
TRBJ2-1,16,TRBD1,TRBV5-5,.,CASSSLRDRAKNEQFF
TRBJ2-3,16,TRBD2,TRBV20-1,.,CSARDMAGGPRDTQYF
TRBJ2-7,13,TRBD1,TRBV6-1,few,CASREGGYSEQYF
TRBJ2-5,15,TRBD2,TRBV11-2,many,CASSLGRGGQETQYF
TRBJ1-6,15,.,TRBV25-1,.,CASSDLRLGGSPLHF
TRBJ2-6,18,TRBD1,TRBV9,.,CASSAYYTGAAGANVLTF
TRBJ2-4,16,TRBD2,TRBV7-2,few,CASSPGGQRGADIQYF